The subject of this entry is one T cell receptor beta chain. Here immunoSEQ multiplex PCR was the method, and the copy in TCRdb shows in-frame clones only, minus some. This table holds roughly 96,000 clones, approximately 90% found once. These data belong to a study of T cell responses to AZD1222 COVID-19 vaccine. The receptor's source is an adult in good health. The sequencing here drew on peripheral blood, taken on day 0 of AZD1222 vaccination.

The CDR3 DNA reads TGTGCCAGTAGCGGACAAATAAACTATGGCTACACCTTC. This sequence encodes CASSGQINYGYTF. The chain carries TRBV19 and TRBJ1-2, with D possibly being TRBD1 (5 bases). Trimming stripped 6 bases from V and 2 bases from J, with 10 bases between. This CDR3 contains 13 residues. The germline V gene has CDR1 LNHDA and CDR2 SQIVND (reference sequence).